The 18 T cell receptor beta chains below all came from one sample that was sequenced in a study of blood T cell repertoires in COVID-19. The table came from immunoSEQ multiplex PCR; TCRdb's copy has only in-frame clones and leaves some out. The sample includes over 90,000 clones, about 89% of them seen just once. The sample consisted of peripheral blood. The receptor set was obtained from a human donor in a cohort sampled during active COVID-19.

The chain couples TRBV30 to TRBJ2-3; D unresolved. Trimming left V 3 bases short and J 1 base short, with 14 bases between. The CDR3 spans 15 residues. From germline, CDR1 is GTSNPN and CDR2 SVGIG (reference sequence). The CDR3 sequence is CAWRGQAHRTDTQYF. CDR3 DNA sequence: TGTGCCTGGAGGGGCCAAGCCCACCGCACAGATACGCAGTATTTT.

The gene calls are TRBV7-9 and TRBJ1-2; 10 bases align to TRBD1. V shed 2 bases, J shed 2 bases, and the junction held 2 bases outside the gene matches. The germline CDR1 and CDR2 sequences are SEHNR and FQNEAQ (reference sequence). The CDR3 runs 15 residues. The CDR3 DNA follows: TGTGCCAGCAGCTTAAGGGGACAGGGGAACTATGGCTACACCTTC. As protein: CASSLRGQGNYGYTF.

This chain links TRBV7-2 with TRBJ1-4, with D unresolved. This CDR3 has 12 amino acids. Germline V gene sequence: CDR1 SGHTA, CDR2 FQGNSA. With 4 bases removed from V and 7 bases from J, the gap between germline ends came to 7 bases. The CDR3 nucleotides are TGTGCCAGCAGCTCCAGACTTGAAAAACTGTTTTTT. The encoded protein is CASSSRLEKLFF. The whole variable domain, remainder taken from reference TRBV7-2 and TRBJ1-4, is GAGVSQSPSNKVTEKGKDVELRCDPISGHTALYWYRQSLGQGLEFLIYFQGNSAPDKSGLPSDRFSAERTGGSVSTLTIQRTQQEDSAVYLCASSSRLEKLFFGSGTQLSVL.

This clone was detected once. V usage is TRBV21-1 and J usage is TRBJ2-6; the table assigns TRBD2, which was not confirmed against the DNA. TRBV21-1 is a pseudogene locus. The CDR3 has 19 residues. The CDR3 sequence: CASSAQGRGQVSGANVLTF. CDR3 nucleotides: TGTGCCAGCAGCGCCCAGGGGAGGGGACAAGTCTCTGGGGCCAACGTCCTGACTTTC.

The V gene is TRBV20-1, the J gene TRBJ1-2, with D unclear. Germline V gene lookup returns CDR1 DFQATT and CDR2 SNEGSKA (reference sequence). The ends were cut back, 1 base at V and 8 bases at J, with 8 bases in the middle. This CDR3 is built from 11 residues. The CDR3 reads CSARAISGYTF. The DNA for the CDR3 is TGCAGTGCTAGAGCGATAAGCGGCTACACCTTC.

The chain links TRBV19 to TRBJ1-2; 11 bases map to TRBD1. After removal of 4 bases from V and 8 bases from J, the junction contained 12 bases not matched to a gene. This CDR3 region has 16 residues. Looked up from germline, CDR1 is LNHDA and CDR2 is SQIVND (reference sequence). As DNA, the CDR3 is TGTGCCAGTAGTAAAACCCCCGGGACAGGGGGATACGGCTACACCTTC. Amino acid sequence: CASSKTPGTGGYGYTF.

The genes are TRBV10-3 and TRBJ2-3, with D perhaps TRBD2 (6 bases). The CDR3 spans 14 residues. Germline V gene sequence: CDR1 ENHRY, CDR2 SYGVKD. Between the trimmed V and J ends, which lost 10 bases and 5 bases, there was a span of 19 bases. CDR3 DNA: TGTGCCACAAAGGAGGGCGGGGCTGAAGATACGCAGTATTTT. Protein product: CATKEGGAEDTQYF.

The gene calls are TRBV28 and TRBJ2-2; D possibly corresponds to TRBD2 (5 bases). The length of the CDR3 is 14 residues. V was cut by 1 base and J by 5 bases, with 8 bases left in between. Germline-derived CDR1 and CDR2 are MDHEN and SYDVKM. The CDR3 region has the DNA TGTGCCAGCAGTTTATACGGGATTACCGGGGAGCTGTTTTTT. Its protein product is CASSLYGITGELFF. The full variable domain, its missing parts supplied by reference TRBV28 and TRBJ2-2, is DVKVTQSSRYLVKRTGEKVFLECVQDMDHENMFWYRQDPGLGLRLIYFSYDVKMKEKGDIPEGYSVSREKKERFSLILESASTNQTSMYLCASSLYGITGELFFGEGSRLTVL.

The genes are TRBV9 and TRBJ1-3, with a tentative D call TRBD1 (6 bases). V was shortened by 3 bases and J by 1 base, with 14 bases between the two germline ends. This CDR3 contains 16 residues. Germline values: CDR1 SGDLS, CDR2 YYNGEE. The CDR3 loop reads CASSAIQGSSGNTIYF. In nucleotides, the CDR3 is TGTGCCAGCAGCGCGATACAGGGCAGTTCTGGAAACACCATATATTTT.

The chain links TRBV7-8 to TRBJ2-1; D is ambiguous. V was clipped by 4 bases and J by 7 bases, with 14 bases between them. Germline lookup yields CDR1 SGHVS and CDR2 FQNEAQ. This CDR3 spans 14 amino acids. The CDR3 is CASSSTLLANEQFF. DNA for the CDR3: TGTGCCAGCAGCTCAACTTTGCTTGCGAATGAGCAGTTCTTC.

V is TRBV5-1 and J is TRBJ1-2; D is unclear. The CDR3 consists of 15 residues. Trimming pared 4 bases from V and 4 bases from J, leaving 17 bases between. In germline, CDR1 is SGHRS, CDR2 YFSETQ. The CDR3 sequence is CASSPEGSGTYGYTF. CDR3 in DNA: TGCGCCAGCAGCCCCGAGGGATCCGGCACCTATGGCTACACCTTC. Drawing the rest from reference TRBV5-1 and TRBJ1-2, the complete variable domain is KAGVTQTPRYLIKTRGQQVTLSCSPISGHRSVSWYQQTPGQGLQFLFEYFSETQRNKGNFPGRFSGRQFSNSRSEMNVSTLELGDSALYLCASSPEGSGTYGYTFGSGTRLTVV.

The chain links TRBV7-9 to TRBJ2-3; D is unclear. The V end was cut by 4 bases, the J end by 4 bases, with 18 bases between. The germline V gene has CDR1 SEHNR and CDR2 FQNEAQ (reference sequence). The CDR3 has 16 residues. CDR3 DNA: TGTGCCAGCAGCTCATTATACAGCTCTCTGGCAGATACGCAGTATTTT. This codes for CASSSLYSSLADTQYF.

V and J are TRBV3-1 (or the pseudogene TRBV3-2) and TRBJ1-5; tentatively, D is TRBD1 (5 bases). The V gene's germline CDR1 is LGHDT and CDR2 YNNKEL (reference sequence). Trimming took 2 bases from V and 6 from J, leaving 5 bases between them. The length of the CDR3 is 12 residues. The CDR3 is CASSQQGQPQHF. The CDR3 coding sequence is TGTGCCAGCAGCCAACAGGGTCAGCCCCAGCATTTT.

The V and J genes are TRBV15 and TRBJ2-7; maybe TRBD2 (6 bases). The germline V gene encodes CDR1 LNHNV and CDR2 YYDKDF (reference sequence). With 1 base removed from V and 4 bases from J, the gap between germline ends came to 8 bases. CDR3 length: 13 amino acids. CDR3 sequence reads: CATSRGRDYEQYF. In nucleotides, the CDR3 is TGTGCCACCAGCAGAGGGAGGGATTACGAGCAGTACTTC.

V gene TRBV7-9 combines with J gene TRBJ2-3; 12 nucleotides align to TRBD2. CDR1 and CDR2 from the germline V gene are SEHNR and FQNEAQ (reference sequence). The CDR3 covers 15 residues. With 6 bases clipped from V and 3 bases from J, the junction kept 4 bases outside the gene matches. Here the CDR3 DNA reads TGTGCCAGCAGGCCGACTAGCGGGGGAACAGATACGCAGTATTTT. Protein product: CASRPTSGGTDTQYF. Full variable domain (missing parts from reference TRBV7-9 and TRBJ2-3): DTGVSQNPRHKITKRGQNVTFRCDPISEHNRLYWYRQTLGQGPEFLTYFQNEAQLEKSRLLSDRFSAERPKGSFSTLEIQRTEQGDSAMYLCASRPTSGGTDTQYFGPGTRLTVL.

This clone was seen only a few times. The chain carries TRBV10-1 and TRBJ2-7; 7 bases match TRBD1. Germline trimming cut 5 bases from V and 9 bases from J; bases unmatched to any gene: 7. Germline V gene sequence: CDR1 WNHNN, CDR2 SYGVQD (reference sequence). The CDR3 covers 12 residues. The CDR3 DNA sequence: TGCGCCAGCAGTTTAGGACAGGTTGGGCAGTACTTC. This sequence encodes CASSLGQVGQYF.

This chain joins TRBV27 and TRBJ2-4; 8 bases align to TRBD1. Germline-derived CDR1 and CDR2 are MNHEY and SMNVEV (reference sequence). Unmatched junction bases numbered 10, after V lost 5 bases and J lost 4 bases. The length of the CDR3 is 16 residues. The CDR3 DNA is TGTGCCAGCAGTCCCCCCCGGACAGGGTTTAAAAACATTCAGTACTTC. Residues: CASSPPRTGFKNIQYF.

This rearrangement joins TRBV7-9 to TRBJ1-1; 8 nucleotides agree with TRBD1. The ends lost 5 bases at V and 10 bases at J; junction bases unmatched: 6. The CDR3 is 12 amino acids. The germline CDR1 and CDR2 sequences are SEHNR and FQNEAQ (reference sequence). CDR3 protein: CASSPRQGSAFF. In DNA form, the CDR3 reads TGTGCCAGCAGCCCCAGACAGGGGTCAGCTTTCTTT.